What follows describes a single T cell receptor (beta chain). TCRdb processed the RT-PCR reads anew with MiXCR; each CDR3 protein has one entry. The repertoire holds about 700,000 distinct CDR3 sequences, with around 14% as singletons. The CDR3 is made up of 16 amino acids. Trimming took 5 bases from V and 5 from J, leaving 20 bases between them. Germline lookup yields CDR1 MDHEN and CDR2 SYDVKM. The V gene is TRBV28, the J gene TRBJ2-3; perhaps TRBD1 as D (6 bases). This clonotype was obtained from a female donor in good health, serving as a healthy control. The source material was memory CD4+ T cells from blood. DNA for the CDR3: TGTGCCAGCAGTCCCCAGGCGGGCAGGGGCCAAGATACGCAGTATTTT. It specifies CASSPQAGRGQDTQYF.